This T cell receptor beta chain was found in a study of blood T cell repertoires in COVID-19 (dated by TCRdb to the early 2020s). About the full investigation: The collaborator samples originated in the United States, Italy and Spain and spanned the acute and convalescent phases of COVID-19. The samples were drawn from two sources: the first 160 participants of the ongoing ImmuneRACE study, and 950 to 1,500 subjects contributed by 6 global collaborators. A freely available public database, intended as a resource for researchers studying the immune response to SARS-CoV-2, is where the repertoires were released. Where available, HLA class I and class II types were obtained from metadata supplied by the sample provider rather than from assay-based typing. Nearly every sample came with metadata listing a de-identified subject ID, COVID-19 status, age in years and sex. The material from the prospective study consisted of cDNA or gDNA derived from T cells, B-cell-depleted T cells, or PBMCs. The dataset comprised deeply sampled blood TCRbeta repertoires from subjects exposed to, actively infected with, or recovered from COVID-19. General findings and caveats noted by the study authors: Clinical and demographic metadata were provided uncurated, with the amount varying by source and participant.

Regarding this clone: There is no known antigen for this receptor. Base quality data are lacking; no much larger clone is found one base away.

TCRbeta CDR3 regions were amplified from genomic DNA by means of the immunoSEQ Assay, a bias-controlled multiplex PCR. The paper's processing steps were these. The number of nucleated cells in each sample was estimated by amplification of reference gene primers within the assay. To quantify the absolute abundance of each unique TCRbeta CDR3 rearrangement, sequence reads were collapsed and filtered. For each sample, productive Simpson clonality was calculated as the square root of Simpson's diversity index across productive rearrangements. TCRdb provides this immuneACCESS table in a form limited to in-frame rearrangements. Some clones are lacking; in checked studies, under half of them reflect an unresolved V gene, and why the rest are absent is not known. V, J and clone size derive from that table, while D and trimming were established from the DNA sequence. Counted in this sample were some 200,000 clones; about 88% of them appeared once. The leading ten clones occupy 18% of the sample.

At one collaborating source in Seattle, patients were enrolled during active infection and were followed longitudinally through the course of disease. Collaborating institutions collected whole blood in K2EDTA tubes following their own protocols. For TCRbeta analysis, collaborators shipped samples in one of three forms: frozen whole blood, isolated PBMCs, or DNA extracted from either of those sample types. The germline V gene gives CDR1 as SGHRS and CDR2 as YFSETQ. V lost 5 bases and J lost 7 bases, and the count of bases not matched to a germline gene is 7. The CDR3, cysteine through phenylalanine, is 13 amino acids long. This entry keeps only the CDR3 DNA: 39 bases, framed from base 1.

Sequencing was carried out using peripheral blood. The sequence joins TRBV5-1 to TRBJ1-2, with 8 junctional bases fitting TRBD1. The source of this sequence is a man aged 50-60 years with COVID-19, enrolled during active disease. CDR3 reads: CASRVDRDTGYTF. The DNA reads TGCGCCAGCAGGGTGGACAGGGACACTGGCTACACCTTC. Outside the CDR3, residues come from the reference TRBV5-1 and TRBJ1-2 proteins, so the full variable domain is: KAGVTQTPRYLIKTRGQQVTLSCSPISGHRSVSWYQQTPGQGLQFLFEYFSETQRNKGNFPGRFSGRQFSNSRSEMNVSTLELGDSALYLCASRVDRDTGYTFGSGTRLTVV.